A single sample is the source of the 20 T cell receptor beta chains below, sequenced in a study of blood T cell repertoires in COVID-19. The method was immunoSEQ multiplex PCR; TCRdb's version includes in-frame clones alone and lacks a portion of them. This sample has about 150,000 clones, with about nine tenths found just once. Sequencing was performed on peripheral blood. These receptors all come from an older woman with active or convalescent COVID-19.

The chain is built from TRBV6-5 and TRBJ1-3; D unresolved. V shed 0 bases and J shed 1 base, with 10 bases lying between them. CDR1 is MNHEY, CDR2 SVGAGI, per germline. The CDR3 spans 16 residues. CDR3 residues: CASSYSGSFSGNTIYF. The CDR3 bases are TGTGCCAGCAGTTACTCGGGCAGTTTTTCTGGAAACACCATATATTTT.

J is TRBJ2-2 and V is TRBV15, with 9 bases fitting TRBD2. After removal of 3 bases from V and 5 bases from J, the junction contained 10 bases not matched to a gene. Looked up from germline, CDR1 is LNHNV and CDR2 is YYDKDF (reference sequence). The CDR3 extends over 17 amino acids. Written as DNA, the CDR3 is TGTGCCACCAGCAGGGGGCCGTCCAGCGGGGGGACCGGGGAGCTGTTTTTT. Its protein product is CATSRGPSSGGTGELFF.

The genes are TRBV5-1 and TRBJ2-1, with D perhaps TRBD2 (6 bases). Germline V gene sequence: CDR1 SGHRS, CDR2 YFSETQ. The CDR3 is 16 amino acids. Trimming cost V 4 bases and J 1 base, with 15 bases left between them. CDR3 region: CASSPYGGGSYNEQFF. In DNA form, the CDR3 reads TGCGCCAGCAGCCCTTACGGTGGGGGGTCCTACAATGAGCAGTTCTTC.

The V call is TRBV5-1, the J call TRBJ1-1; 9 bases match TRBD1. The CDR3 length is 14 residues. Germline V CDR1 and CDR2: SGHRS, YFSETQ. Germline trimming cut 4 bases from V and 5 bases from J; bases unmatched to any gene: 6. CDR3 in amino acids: CASSLGQGWTEAFF. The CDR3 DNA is TGCGCCAGCAGCCTGGGACAGGGCTGGACTGAAGCTTTCTTT.

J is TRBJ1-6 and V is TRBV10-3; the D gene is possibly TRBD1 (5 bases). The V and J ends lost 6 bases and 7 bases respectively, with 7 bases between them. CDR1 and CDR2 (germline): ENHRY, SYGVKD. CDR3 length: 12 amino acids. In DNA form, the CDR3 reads TGTGCCATCAGCGGGGGGAATTCACCCCTCCACTTT. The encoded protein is CAISGGNSPLHF.

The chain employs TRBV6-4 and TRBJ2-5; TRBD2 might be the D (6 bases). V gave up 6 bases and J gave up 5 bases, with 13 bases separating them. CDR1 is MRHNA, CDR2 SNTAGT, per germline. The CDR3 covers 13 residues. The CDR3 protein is CASSGGPGETQYF. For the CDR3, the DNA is TGTGCCAGCAGCGGGGGACCCGGGGAGACCCAGTACTTC.

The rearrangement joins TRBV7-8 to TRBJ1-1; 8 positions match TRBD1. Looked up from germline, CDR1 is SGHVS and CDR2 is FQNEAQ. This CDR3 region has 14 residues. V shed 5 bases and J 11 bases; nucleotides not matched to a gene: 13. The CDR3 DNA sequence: TGTGCCAGCAGCGAGGGACAGGTTCCCGGTCGGGCTTTCTTT. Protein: CASSEGQVPGRAFF.

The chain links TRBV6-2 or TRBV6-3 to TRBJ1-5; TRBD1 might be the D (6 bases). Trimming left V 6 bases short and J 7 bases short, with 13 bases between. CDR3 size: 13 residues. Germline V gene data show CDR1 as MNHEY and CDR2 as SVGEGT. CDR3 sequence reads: CASSDRKDQPQHF. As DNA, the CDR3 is TGTGCCAGCAGCGACAGGAAAGACCAGCCCCAGCATTTT.

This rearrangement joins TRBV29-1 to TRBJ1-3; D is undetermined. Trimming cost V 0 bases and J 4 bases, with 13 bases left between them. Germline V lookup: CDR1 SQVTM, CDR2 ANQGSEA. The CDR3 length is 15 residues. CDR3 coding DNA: TGCAGCGTTGAAGATCGAAACAGCCCGGGAAACACCATATATTTT. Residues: CSVEDRNSPGNTIYF.

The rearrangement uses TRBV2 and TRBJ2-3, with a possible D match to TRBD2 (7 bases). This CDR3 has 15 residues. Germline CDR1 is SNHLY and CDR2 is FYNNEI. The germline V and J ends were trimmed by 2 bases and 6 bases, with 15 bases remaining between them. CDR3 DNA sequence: TGTGCCAGCAGTGAATCATCGGGGGGCGTGGATACGCAGTATTTT. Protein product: CASSESSGGVDTQYF.

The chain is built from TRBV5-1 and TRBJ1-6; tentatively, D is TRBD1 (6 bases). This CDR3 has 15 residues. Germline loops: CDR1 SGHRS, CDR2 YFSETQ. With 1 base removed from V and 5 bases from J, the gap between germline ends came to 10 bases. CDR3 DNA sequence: TGCGCCAGCAGCTTGAGGCCAGGGGATAATTCACCCCTCCACTTT. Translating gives CASSLRPGDNSPLHF.

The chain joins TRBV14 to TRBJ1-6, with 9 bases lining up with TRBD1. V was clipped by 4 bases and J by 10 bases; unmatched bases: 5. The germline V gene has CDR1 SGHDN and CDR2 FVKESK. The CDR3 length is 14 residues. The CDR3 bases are TGTGCCAGCAGCCCTTGGACAGGGGCCTCACCCCTCCACTTT. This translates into CASSPWTGASPLHF.

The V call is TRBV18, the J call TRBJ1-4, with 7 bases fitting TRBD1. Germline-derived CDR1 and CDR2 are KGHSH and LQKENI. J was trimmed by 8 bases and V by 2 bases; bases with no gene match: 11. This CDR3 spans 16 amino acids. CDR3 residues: CASSPTPTGSQEKLFF. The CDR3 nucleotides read TGTGCCAGCTCACCAACACCGACAGGGAGTCAGGAAAAACTGTTTTTT.

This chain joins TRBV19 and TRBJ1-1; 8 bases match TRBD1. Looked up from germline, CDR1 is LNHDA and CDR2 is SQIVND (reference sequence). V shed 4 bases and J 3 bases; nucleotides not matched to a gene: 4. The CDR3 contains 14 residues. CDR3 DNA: TGTGCCAGTAGTACACAGGGGGGGTACACTGAAGCTTTCTTT. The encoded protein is CASSTQGGYTEAFF.

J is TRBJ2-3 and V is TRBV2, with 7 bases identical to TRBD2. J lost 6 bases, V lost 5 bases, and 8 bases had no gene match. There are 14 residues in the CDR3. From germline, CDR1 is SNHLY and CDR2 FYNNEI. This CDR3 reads CASSWTSRSDTQYF. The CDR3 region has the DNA TGTGCCAGCAGTTGGACTAGTCGGTCGGATACGCAGTATTTT.

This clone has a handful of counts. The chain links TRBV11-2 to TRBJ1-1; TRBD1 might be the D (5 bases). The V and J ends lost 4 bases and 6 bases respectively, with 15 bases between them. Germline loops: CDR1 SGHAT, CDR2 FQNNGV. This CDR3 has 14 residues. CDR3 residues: CASSSRQTGPEAFF. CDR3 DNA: TGTGCCAGCAGCTCCCGACAGACTGGTCCTGAAGCTTTCTTT.

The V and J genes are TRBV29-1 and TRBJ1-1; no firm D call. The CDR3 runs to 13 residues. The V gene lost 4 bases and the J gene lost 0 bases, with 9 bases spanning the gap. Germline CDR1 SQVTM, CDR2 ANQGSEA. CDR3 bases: TGCAGCGTTGCGGGTCTACTGAACACTGAAGCTTTCTTT. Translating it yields CSVAGLLNTEAFF.

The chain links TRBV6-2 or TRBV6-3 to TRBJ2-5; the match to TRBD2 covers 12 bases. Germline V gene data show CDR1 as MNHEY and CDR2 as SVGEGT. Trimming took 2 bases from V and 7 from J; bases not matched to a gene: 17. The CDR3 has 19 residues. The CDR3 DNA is TGTGCCAGCAGTTACCCCAGACTAGCGGGGGCCGGCCACCTAAGGACCCAGTACTTC. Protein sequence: CASSYPRLAGAGHLRTQYF.

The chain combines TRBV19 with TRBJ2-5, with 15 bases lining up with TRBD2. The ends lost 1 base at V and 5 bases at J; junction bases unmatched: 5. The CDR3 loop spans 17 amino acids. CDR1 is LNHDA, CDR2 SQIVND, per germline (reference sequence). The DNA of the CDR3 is TGTGCCAGTAGTATAGGGACTAGCGGGGGGGCCCTTGAGACCCAGTACTTC. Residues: CASSIGTSGGALETQYF.

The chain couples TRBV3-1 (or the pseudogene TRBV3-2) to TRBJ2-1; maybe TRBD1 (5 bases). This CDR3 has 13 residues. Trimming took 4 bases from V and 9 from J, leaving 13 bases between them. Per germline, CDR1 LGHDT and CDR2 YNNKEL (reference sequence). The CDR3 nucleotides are TGTGCCAGCAGCCCCCAAGGGGATGGTGAGCAGTTCTTC. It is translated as CASSPQGDGEQFF.